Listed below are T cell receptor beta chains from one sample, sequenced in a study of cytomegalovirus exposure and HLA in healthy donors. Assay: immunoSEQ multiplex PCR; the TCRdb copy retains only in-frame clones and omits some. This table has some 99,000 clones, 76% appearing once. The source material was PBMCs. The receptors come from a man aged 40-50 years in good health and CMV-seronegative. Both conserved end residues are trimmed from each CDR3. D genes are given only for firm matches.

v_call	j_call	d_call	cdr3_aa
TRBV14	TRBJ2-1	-	ASSLRGNEQF
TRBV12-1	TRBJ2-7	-	ANAGGRAGYEQY
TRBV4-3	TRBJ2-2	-	ASSQPPFSGTGELF
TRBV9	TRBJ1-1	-	ASSVEGVGLGTEAF
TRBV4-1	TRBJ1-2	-	ASSLGGQGIGYGYT
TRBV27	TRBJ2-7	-	ASSSTQSYEQY
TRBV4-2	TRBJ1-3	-	ASSQDLGDSGNTIY
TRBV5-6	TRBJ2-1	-	ASSLVGSGAYNEQF
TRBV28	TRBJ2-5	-	ASSPSGSWLAETQY
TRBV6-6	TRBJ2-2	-	ASKRIGRNTGELF
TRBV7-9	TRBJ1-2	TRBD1	SSSSKSRGHYGYT
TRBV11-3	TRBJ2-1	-	ASSRPGIAYNEQF
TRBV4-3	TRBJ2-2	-	ASSQDRAQNTGELF
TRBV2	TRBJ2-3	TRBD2	ASRGTSGGFTDTQY
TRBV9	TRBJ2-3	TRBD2	ASSTSGGATDTQY
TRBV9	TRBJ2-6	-	ASSVGNSGANVLT
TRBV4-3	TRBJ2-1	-	ASSQESGMGLNEQF
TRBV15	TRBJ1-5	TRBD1	ATSPTGLNQPQH
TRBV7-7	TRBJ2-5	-	ASSIGGVDQETQY
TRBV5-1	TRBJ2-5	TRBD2	ASSSGGVAPY
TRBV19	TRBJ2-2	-	ASSMMGDTGELF
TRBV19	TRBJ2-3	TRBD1	ATRGQADTQY
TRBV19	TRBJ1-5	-	ASSIFGQLNQPQH
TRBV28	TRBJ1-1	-	ASGNRAVDTEAF
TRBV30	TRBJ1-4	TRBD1	AWTTGGGWTNEKLF
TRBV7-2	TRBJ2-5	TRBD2	ASSRTRLAGVPETQY
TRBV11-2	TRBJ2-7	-	ASSSNRGAEQY
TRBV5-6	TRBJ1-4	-	ASSLVGSGWLF
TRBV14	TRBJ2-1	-	ASSQLPLVGGGQF
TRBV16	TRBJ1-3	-	ASTTRGTGGNTIY
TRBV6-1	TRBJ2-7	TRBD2	ASSQREGHYEQY
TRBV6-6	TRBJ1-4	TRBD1	ASSWDRGEKLF
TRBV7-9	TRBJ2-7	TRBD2	ASSLGAGGTYEQY
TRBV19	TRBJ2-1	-	ASSMGSSYNEQF
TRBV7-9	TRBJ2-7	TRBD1	ASSLAVGQGGSYEQY
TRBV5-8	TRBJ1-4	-	ASSLFRDEKLF
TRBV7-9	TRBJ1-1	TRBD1	ASSLAFGRGRDTEAF
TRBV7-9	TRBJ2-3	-	ASSLPIAGDTQY
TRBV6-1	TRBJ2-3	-	ASSGAVRADTQY
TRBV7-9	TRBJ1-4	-	ASSTTGPRDEKLF
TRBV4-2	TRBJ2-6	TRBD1	ASREGGPSGANVLT
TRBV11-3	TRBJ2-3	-	ASSYRVSDTQY
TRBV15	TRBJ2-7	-	ATSRDPGPAVSEQY
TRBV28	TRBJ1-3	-	ASSSLPGSPGNTIY
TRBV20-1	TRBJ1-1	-	SAPNGAF
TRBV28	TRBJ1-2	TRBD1	ASLPPGQGGMGYT
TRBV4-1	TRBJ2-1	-	ASSQTGRLYNEQF
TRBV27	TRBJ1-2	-	ASSPPPGRAYYGYT
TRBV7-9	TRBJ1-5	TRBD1	ASSRTGGINQPQH
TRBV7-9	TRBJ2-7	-	ASTDGGITEQY
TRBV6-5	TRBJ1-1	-	ASSGGNRGTEAF
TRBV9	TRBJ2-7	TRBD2	ASSTNSGRANEQY
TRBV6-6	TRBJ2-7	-	ASSSSHPYEQY
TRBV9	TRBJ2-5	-	ASSVAPQFQETQY